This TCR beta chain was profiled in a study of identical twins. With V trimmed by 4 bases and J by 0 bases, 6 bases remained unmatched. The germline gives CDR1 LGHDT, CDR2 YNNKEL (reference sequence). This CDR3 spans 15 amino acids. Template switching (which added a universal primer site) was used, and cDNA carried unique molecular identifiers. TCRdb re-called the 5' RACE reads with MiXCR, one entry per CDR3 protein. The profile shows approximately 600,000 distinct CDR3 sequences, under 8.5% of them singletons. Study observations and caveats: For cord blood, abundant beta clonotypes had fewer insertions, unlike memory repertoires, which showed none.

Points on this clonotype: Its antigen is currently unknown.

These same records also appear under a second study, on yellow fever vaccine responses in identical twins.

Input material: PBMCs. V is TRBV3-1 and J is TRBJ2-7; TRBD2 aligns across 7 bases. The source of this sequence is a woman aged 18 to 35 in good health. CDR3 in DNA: TGTGCCAGCAGCCCTCGACTAGCCAGCTCCTACGAGCAGTACTTC. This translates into CASSPRLASSYEQYF.